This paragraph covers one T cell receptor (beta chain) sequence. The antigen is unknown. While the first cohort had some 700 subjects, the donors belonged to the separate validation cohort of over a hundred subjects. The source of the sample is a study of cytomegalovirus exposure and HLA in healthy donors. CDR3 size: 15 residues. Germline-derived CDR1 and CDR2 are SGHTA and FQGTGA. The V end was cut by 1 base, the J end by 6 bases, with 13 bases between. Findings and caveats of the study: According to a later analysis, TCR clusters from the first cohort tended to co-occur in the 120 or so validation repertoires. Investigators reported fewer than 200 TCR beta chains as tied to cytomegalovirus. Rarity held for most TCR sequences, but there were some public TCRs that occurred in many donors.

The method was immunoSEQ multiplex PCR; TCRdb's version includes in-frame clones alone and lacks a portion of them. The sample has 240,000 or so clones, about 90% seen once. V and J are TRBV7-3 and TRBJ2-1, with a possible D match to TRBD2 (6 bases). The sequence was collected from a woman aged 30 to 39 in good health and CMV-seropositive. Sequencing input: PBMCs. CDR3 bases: TGTGCCAGCAGCTTAAGCGGAGGGGCTGGCAATGAGCAGTTCTTC. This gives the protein CASSLSGGAGNEQFF.